These 8 T cell receptor beta chains originate from one sample sequenced in a study of OX40 agonist ivuxolimab in advanced cancers. Sequencing used immunoSEQ multiplex PCR; TCRdb keeps in-frame clones, though not all of them. The table shows roughly 86,000 clones, with approximately 86% occurring only once. Sequenced material: CD4+ or CD8+ T cells sorted from blood, taken in a trial of the OX40 agonist ivuxolimab. The origin of the receptors is an adult with an advanced solid tumor such as melanoma, head and neck, liver or kidney cancer.

The chain links TRBV28 to TRBJ2-7, with 12 bases fitting TRBD1. Unmatched junction bases numbered 2, after V lost 6 bases and J lost 5 bases. The CDR3 consists of 13 residues. Looked up from germline, CDR1 is MDHEN and CDR2 is SYDVKM. The CDR3 DNA reads as TGTGCCAGCAGGGGACAGGGGGCCCACGAGCAGTACTTC. This gives the protein CASRGQGAHEQYF.

The V gene is TRBV16, the J gene TRBJ1-2; D is unclear. CDR1 and CDR2 from the germline V gene are KGHSY and FQNENV. The CDR3 totals 13 residues. V gave up 0 bases and J gave up 2 bases, with 4 bases separating them. This CDR3 is CASSQSANYGYTF. CDR3 sequence (DNA): TGTGCCAGCAGCCAATCTGCAAACTATGGCTACACCTTC.

This clone was picked up one time. The chain recombines TRBV6-6 with TRBJ2-1; D is perhaps TRBD1 or TRBD2 (5 bases each). The CDR3 loop spans 16 amino acids. The V and J ends lost 5 bases and 1 base respectively, with 15 bases between them. Germline values: CDR1 MNHNY, CDR2 SVGAGI (reference sequence). DNA for the CDR3: TGTGCCAGCAGTCCCGGGACCGGGATTTCCTACAATGAGCAGTTCTTC. This gives the protein CASSPGTGISYNEQFF.

The J gene is TRBJ1-3, the V gene TRBV27, with 8 bases aligning to TRBD1. The length of the CDR3 is 17 residues. Trimming took 5 bases from V and 9 from J; bases not matched to a gene: 18. Germline V gene data show CDR1 as MNHEY and CDR2 as SMNVEV (reference sequence). The CDR3 is CASSPGQGREGRATIYF. In nucleotides, the CDR3 is TGTGCCAGCAGTCCTGGACAGGGACGCGAGGGTAGGGCCACCATATATTTT.

The J gene is TRBJ2-7, the V gene TRBV7-2; TRBD2 agrees at 10 bases. Germline V gene lookup returns CDR1 SGHTA and CDR2 FQGNSA. The length of the CDR3 is 15 residues. Trimming at V came to 5 bases and at J to 4 bases, leaving 8 bases not matched to a gene. CDR3 nucleotide sequence: TGTGCCAGCAGCCCTCTAGCGGGAGAGAGATACGAGCAGTACTTC. Translation gives CASSPLAGERYEQYF. Full variable domain (rest looked up from reference TRBV7-2 and TRBJ2-7): GAGVSQSPSNKVTEKGKDVELRCDPISGHTALYWYRQSLGQGLEFLIYFQGNSAPDKSGLPSDRFSAERTGGSVSTLTIQRTQQEDSAVYLCASSPLAGERYEQYFGPGTRLTVT.

The gene calls are TRBV7-3 and TRBJ2-2, with D possibly being TRBD2 (5 bases). Germline-derived CDR1 and CDR2 are SGHTA and FQGTGA. This CDR3 region has 17 residues. Trimming removed 1 base at V and 2 bases at J, with 14 bases between. The CDR3 protein is CASSLNPGWRNTGELFF. The CDR3 bases are TGTGCCAGCAGCTTAAACCCGGGGTGGCGAAACACCGGGGAGCTGTTTTTT.

J is TRBJ1-5 and V is TRBV19; 8 bases align to TRBD1. The CDR3 consists of 17 residues. The V and J ends lost 5 bases and 7 bases, in that order; junction bases with no gene match: 16. Germline values: CDR1 LNHDA, CDR2 SQIVND (reference sequence). CDR3 nucleotides: TGTGCCAGTAGTTCGGGGGGAGGGCAGGGGGCGTACCAGCCCCAGCATTTT. It specifies CASSSGGGQGAYQPQHF.

The count of this clone is one. The genes are TRBV11-1 and TRBJ2-1, with 8 nucleotides matching TRBD1. The CDR3 extends over 14 amino acids. The germline CDR1 and CDR2 sequences are SGHAT and FQDESV (reference sequence). J lost 7 bases, V lost 3 bases, and 5 bases had no gene match. The CDR3 loop is CASSFPGGSNEQFF. Here the CDR3 DNA reads TGTGCCAGCAGCTTCCCAGGGGGCTCAAATGAGCAGTTCTTC.